Listed below are T cell receptor beta chains from one sample, sequenced in a study of CD8 T cells in ankylosing spondylitis. MiXCR, run by TCRdb on the 5' RACE reads, gives a single entry per CDR3 protein. The sample holds some 300,000 distinct CDR3 sequences, around 21% seen once. The material sequenced was blood, either unsorted or a sorted T cell fraction (not recorded which). These receptors were taken from a female donor with ankylosing spondylitis or in good health (not recorded which). Both conserved end residues are part of each CDR3. A D gene is named only where the DNA matches it firmly. Expanded clones get a size class; other rows say once, few or many, or leave the size out.

v_gene	j_gene	abundance	d_gene	CDR3nt	CDR3aa
TRBV6-2/TRBV6-3	TRBJ2-1	few	TRBD2	TGTGCCAGCAGTTACAGGGGAGGGGCCTACAATGAGCAGTTCTTC	CASSYRGGAYNEQFF
TRBV10-2	TRBJ2-1	few	TRBD2	TGCGCCAGCAGGGAGGGACTAGCGGATTACAATGAGCAGTTCTTC	CASREGLADYNEQFF
TRBV19	TRBJ2-1	-	-	TGTGCCAGTAGTATCGGGCTAAGCCCTGTGGATGAGCAGTTCTTC	CASSIGLSPVDEQFF
TRBV29-1	TRBJ1-2	medium-sized	TRBD1	TGCAGCGTGGGGGACAGGGGTATTTACGGCTACACCTTC	CSVGDRGIYGYTF
TRBV3-1	TRBJ2-1	few	TRBD1	TGTGCCAGCAGCTACAGGGGCTTCTTCGACAATGAGCAGTTCTTC	CASSYRGFFDNEQFF
TRBV12-3/TRBV12-4	TRBJ2-7	many	-	TGTGCCAGCAGTTTAACGAGACAGTCCTACGAGCAGTACTTC	CASSLTRQSYEQYF
TRBV19	TRBJ2-6	-	-	TGTGCCAGTAGTACCCCGGGACGCAGCTCTGGGGCCAACGTCCTGACTTTC	CASSTPGRSSGANVLTF
TRBV19	TRBJ2-1	-	-	TGTGCCAGTAGTATAGAAATGAGAGGCTACAATGAGCAGTTCTTC	CASSIEMRGYNEQFF
TRBV18	TRBJ2-7	few	-	TGTGCCAGCTCACCTTCTGCACCCTCCTACGAGCAGTACTTC	CASSPSAPSYEQYF
TRBV7-2	TRBJ2-5	few	-	TGTGCCATCTCCCTTGTGCCTCAACGGGGAGAGACCCAGTACTTC	CAISLVPQRGETQYF
TRBV29-1	TRBJ2-7	-	TRBD1	TGCAGCGTTCGGACAGGGAGTCCCTACGAGCAGTACTTC	CSVRTGSPYEQYF
TRBV5-1	TRBJ1-1	-	TRBD1	TGCGCCAGCAGCTCCCGACAGGGGTACTCTTCCATGAACACTGAAGCTTTCTTT	CASSSRQGYSSMNTEAFF
TRBV27	TRBJ1-5	-	-	TGTGCCAGCACCTCCCAAGGGACAAGTCTATTTAATCAGCCCCAGCATTTT	CASTSQGTSLFNQPQHF
TRBV20-1	TRBJ2-5	-	-	TGCAGTGGATACCCTCCAGGGGGGTGGGAGACCCAGTACTTC	CSGYPPGGWETQYF
TRBV20-1	TRBJ2-7	-	TRBD2	TGCTGTGCTAGAGCCCCGGGACTATCTTCGGACGAGCAGTACTTC	CCARAPGLSSDEQYF
TRBV6-1	TRBJ2-2	-	-	TGTGCCAGCAGTGTAACCCTCAACACCGGGGAGCTGTTTTTT	CASSVTLNTGELFF
TRBV12-3/TRBV12-4	TRBJ1-3	-	TRBD1	TGTGCCAGCAGCACCGGGACAGGGGGCGAAGTCTTTGGGAACACCATATATTTT	CASSTGTGGEVFGNTIYF
TRBV20-1	TRBJ2-5	few	TRBD2	TGCAGTGCTAGTAGTGGCCGGGAGGGCCGGGGAGAGACCCAGTACTTC	CSASSGREGRGETQYF
TRBV7-6	TRBJ1-1	-	-	TGTGCCAGCAGCTTGGGTCTCGGGAACGAAGCTTTCTTT	CASSLGLGNEAFF
TRBV10-3	TRBJ2-3	few	-	TGTGCCATCAGCCCCGGAGGGCCTGTGGGCACAGATACGCAGTATTTT	CAISPGGPVGTDTQYF
TRBV6-1	TRBJ2-7	-	TRBD2	TGTGCCAGCAGTCAGCAAGGACTAGTCGGTTTGGAGCAGTACTTC	CASSQQGLVGLEQYF
TRBV12-3/TRBV12-4	TRBJ1-2	many	TRBD1	TGTGCCAGCAGTCAGCCGGGACAGGGCCTCACCTTC	CASSQPGQGLTF
TRBV20-1	TRBJ2-7	-	TRBD2	TGCAGTGCTAGCCCTTCCCCCCTAGCGGGCATCTACGAGCAGTACTTC	CSASPSPLAGIYEQYF
TRBV7-2	TRBJ2-3	few	TRBD2	TGTGCCAGCAGCCTAAAAGCGGGAGGGCCCGGTACGCAGTATTTT	CASSLKAGGPGTQYF
TRBV19	TRBJ2-4	-	-	TGTGCCAGTAGTATCGCCGAGACCAAAAACATTCAGTACTTC	CASSIAETKNIQYF
TRBV2	TRBJ2-3	few	TRBD1	TGTGCCAGCAGCCTATCAGGGGGCGCGAGGGATACGCAGTATTTT	CASSLSGGARDTQYF
TRBV27	TRBJ2-3	-	-	TGTGCCAGCAGTTTTCTCCAGCTGGGGGCCCCAGATACGCAGTATTTT	CASSFLQLGAPDTQYF
TRBV28	TRBJ1-5	few	-	TGTGCCAGCAGCTTGGGGGCGAAGGGTCAGCCCCAGCATTTT	CASSLGAKGQPQHF
TRBV20-1	TRBJ2-1	few	TRBD2	TGCAGTGCCCAACTAGCGGGAGGGGTGAATGAGCAGTTCTTC	CSAQLAGGVNEQFF
TRBV4-3	TRBJ2-1	many	TRBD2	TGCGCCAGCAGCCAGTTAGCGGGACCCTACAATGAGCAGTTCTTC	CASSQLAGPYNEQFF
TRBV2	TRBJ2-5	-	TRBD2	TGTGCCATCAACCTCCGGGGGGGGGGCGAGACCCAGTACTTC	CAINLRGGGETQYF
TRBV7-8	TRBJ2-3	-	-	TGTGCCAGCAGTCCGGGACGGCGGGGTAGTACAGATACGCAGTATTTT	CASSPGRRGSTDTQYF
TRBV20-1	TRBJ2-3	-	-	TGCAGTCCCTCTCAAGGCACAGATACGCAGTATTTT	CSPSQGTDTQYF
TRBV10-2	TRBJ1-2	-	TRBD1	TGCGCCAGCAGCTGGACAGGGGAAGGAGGCTACACCTTC	CASSWTGEGGYTF
TRBV11-2	TRBJ2-2	-	-	TGTGCCAGCAATGTCCGGGCGAACACCGGGGAGCTGTTTTTT	CASNVRANTGELFF
TRBV25-1	TRBJ2-5	many	-	TGTGCCAGCAGTGAAGGGGGGGGACAAGTACAAGAGACCCAGTACTTC	CASSEGGGQVQETQYF
TRBV20-1	TRBJ2-3	-	TRBD2	TGCAGTGCTAGAGAGCCAGCGGGAAGGGCGAGTACGCAGTATTTT	CSAREPAGRASTQYF
TRBV28	TRBJ2-7	few	TRBD2	TGTGCCAGCAGTTTGCGGACTAGCTCAATAAGCTACGAGCAGTACTTC	CASSLRTSSISYEQYF
TRBV27	TRBJ2-1	few	-	TGTGCCAGCAGTTTCTTGGGCTATGAGCAGTTCTTC	CASSFLGYEQFF
TRBV7-2	TRBJ1-1	few	TRBD1	TGTGCCAGCAGCGATCCGGGACAGGCTGAAGCTTTCTTT	CASSDPGQAEAFF
TRBV7-6	TRBJ2-1	few	TRBD2	TGTGCCAGCAGCCCTATAGCGGGAGGGCGCAATGAGCAGTTCTTC	CASSPIAGGRNEQFF
TRBV12-3/TRBV12-4	TRBJ1-1	few	TRBD1	TGTGCCAGCAGTTCTACAGGGGGCCGTGGGGCTGAAGCTTTCTTT	CASSSTGGRGAEAFF
TRBV7-8	TRBJ2-7	few	-	TGTGCCAGCACCCTTTTTTTGCAGGCCGAGCAGTACTTC	CASTLFLQAEQYF
TRBV20-1	TRBJ1-1	-	TRBD1	TGCAGTGCTGGAAGGGACAGAATGAACACTGAAGCTTTCTTT	CSAGRDRMNTEAFF